Below are 15 T cell receptor beta chains sequenced from a single sample in a study of cytomegalovirus exposure and HLA in healthy donors (dated by TCRdb to about 2017). Receptor amplification or capture employed the immunoSEQ multiplex PCR assay. Sourced from immuneACCESS, this table was stored by TCRdb with only in-frame sequences that have V and J called. A share of the clones is absent; for the studies checked, an unresolved V gene accounts for under half, and the remainder has no known explanation. The sample profile shows about 55,000 clones; 90% of them were found once. The ten largest clones add up to about 3% of the sample. The sequenced sample was PBMCs. The source of these receptors is a man aged 18 to 35 in good health and CMV-seronegative.

The chain is built from TRBV11-3 and TRBJ2-6; D is possibly TRBD1 (6 bases). Looked up from germline, CDR1 is SGHNT and CDR2 is YENEEA. Trimming removed 5 bases at V and 2 bases at J, with 10 bases between. The CDR3 is 15 residues long. The CDR3 bases are TGTGCCAGCAGCCCTTCAGGGGCTGGGGCCAACGTCCTGACTTTC. Translation gives CASSPSGAGANVLTF.

The genes are TRBV19 and TRBJ2-1; 12 bases are shared with TRBD2. The CDR3 is 14 residues long. V was pared by 3 bases and J by 7 bases, with 1 base of the junction left unmatched. CDR1 and CDR2 (germline): LNHDA, SQIVND (reference sequence). The CDR3 reads CASSILAGGNEQFF. The CDR3 region has the DNA TGTGCCAGTAGTATTCTAGCGGGAGGGAATGAGCAGTTCTTC.

The chain combines TRBV28 with TRBJ2-2; 8 nucleotides align to TRBD1. Losses at the gene ends were 4 bases for V and 6 bases for J; bases not matched to a gene: 7. The CDR3 runs 15 residues. Germline V gene data show CDR1 as MDHEN and CDR2 as SYDVKM. The CDR3 sequence: CASSSPGQEAGELFF. The CDR3 DNA sequence: TGTGCCAGCAGTTCTCCGGGACAGGAGGCCGGGGAGCTGTTTTTT.

This clone was observed once. V is TRBV28 and J is TRBJ1-1; 9 bases are shared with TRBD1. CDR1 and CDR2 (germline): MDHEN, SYDVKM. V was clipped by 5 bases and J by 2 bases; unmatched bases: 9. CDR3 length: 16 residues. The CDR3 reads CASSGRGGQGNTEAFF. Here the CDR3 DNA reads TGTGCCAGCAGTGGCCGAGGGGGACAGGGAAACACTGAAGCTTTCTTT.

The chain joins TRBV18 to TRBJ2-3, with D tentatively TRBD1 (5 bases). Germline CDR1 reads KGHSH; CDR2 reads LQKENI. This CDR3 is 14 amino acids long. Trimming removed 3 bases from V and 4 bases from J, with 11 bases in between. CDR3 sequence (DNA): TGTGCCAGCTCACCGGGGCGTCCCCCAGATACGCAGTATTTT. As protein: CASSPGRPPDTQYF.

This chain uses TRBV7-8 with TRBJ2-7, with 9 bases identical to TRBD1. Germline CDR1 and CDR2: SGHVS and FQNEAQ. The CDR3 has 13 residues. J gave up 5 bases and V 10 bases, and 9 bases lay outside the gene matches. CDR3 nucleotide sequence: TGTGCCACCACTCCGGGACAGGGTAACGAGCAGTACTTC. It codes for CATTPGQGNEQYF. The full variable domain, completed using reference TRBV7-8 and TRBJ2-7, is GAGVSQSPRYKVAKRGQDVALRCDPISGHVSLFWYQQALGQGPEFLTYFQNEAQLDKSGLPSDRFFAERPEGSVSTLKIQRTQQEDSAVYLCATTPGQGNEQYFGPGTRLTVT.

V and J are TRBV14 and TRBJ2-7; a weak D match, TRBD1 (6 bases). The CDR3 is 16 amino acids. CDR1 is SGHDN, CDR2 FVKESK, per germline. Trimming cost V 0 bases and J 2 bases, with 14 bases left between them. The CDR3 reads CASSQDIGQPTYEQYF. As DNA, the CDR3 is TGTGCCAGCAGCCAAGACATAGGACAGCCGACCTACGAGCAGTACTTC.

This rearrangement joins TRBV5-1 to TRBJ1-2; D is unclear. The V gene's germline CDR1 is SGHRS and CDR2 YFSETQ. Between the trimmed V and J ends, which lost 4 bases and 8 bases, there was a span of 12 bases. The CDR3 is 12 residues long. CDR3 sequence reads: CASSPRGGGYTF. CDR3 in DNA: TGCGCCAGCAGCCCACGAGGAGGCGGCTACACCTTC. The full variable domain, its missing parts supplied by reference TRBV5-1 and TRBJ1-2, is KAGVTQTPRYLIKTRGQQVTLSCSPISGHRSVSWYQQTPGQGLQFLFEYFSETQRNKGNFPGRFSGRQFSNSRSEMNVSTLELGDSALYLCASSPRGGGYTFGSGTRLTVV.

This sequence joins TRBV5-6 and TRBJ1-2; a possible D gene is TRBD1 (5 bases). The germline V gene has CDR1 SGHDT and CDR2 YYEEEE. The CDR3 runs 14 residues. Trimming shortened V by 4 bases and J by 2 bases, and 12 bases separated the two germline ends. CDR3 loop: CASSLRDLNYGYTF. DNA for the CDR3: TGTGCCAGCAGCCTCAGGGATTTAAACTATGGCTACACCTTC. The full variable domain, with the rest looked up from reference TRBV5-6 and TRBJ1-2, is DAGVTQSPTHLIKTRGQQVTLRCSPKSGHDTVSWYQQALGQGPQFIFQYYEEEERQRGNFPDRFSGHQFPNYSSELNVNALLLGDSALYLCASSLRDLNYGYTFGSGTRLTVV.

This clone was seen just once. This chain uses TRBV9 with TRBJ1-5; 8 nucleotides align to TRBD1. The CDR3 loop spans 14 amino acids. Looked up from germline, CDR1 is SGDLS and CDR2 is YYNGEE. Unmatched junction bases numbered 7, after V lost 4 bases and J lost 7 bases. CDR3 residues: CASSLDRGGQPQHF. CDR3 nucleotide sequence: TGTGCCAGCAGCCTAGACAGGGGAGGACAGCCCCAGCATTTT.

This clone occurred once. The chain combines TRBV28 with TRBJ2-5; the D gene is possibly TRBD1 (6 bases). The CDR3 runs 18 residues. Germline V gene data show CDR1 as MDHEN and CDR2 as SYDVKM. V dropped 5 bases and J dropped 4 bases, with 26 bases sitting between them. The DNA for the CDR3 is TGTGCCAGCAGTCCCCCCGGGGCCCTTCCCCTCAGGGGAGAGACCCAGTACTTC. Encoded protein: CASSPPGALPLRGETQYF.

J is TRBJ1-1 and V is TRBV6-6, with D uncertain. Germline CDR1 MNHNY, CDR2 SVGAGI (reference sequence). The CDR3 length is 12 residues. Trimming took off 8 bases at V and 4 bases at J, with 11 bases between the two ends. The CDR3 region is CASLTEGTEAFF. In nucleotides, the CDR3 is TGTGCCAGCCTCACAGAGGGCACTGAAGCTTTCTTT.

The rearrangement joins TRBV19 to TRBJ2-7; D ambiguous. Germline-derived CDR1 and CDR2 are LNHDA and SQIVND (reference sequence). CDR3 size: 15 residues. V gave up 4 bases and J gave up 0 bases, with 13 bases separating them. Here the CDR3 DNA reads TGTGCCAGTAGTAAACACGGCGGCAGCTCCTACGAGCAGTACTTC. This gives the protein CASSKHGGSSYEQYF.

The CDR3 is CASSSGTSGAETQYF. The CDR3 region has the DNA TGTGCCAGCAGTTCCGGGACTAGCGGGGCCGAGACCCAGTACTTC. The rearrangement uses TRBV6-5 and TRBJ2-5, with TRBD2 matching 13 bases. Germline V gives CDR1 MNHEY, CDR2 SVGAGI. The CDR3 extends over 15 amino acids. V shed 4 bases and J 5 bases; nucleotides not matched to a gene: 4.

The chain has TRBV28 and TRBJ2-1, with TRBD2 as a possible D gene (7 bases). V was clipped by 4 bases and J by 7 bases, with 17 bases between them. The CDR3 loop spans 15 amino acids. Germline values: CDR1 MDHEN, CDR2 SYDVKM. CDR3 in amino acids: CASSWGASGQNEQFF. The CDR3, as DNA: TGTGCCAGCAGTTGGGGGGCTAGCGGACAGAATGAGCAGTTCTTC.